This T cell receptor (beta chain) was observed in a study of molecular identifiers for immune sequencing clone quantification. This clonotype was picked up a small number of times. Between about 18,000 and 1,000,000 sorted cells, with 10%, 30% or 50% RNA, yielded naive CD8 libraries. The authors sorted naive CD8 T cells as CD8+CD4-CCR7+CD45RA+. Previously published methods and listed TCR primers were used for the bulk TCR libraries. TCRdb reprocessed the PCR reads with MiXCR, giving one entry per CDR3 protein. The sample includes approximately 100,000 distinct CDR3 sequences, roughly 38% of them seen just once. Sequencing input: naive CD8+ T cells from blood, with Jurkat cell RNA spiked in. Indicated subset: FACS-sorted CD8+CD4-CCR7+CD45RA+ naive T cells. The source of this sequence is a human donor in good health. Some libraries in this study had Jurkat cell RNA spiked in.

The CDR3 bases are TGTGCCAGCACCGATTCCGGGGAGCTGTTTTTT. Translated: CASTDSGELFF. J is TRBJ2-2 and V is TRBV6-5; D unresolved. Trimming removed 7 bases at V and 6 bases at J, with 6 bases between. The CDR3 has 11 amino acids. Germline CDR1 reads MNHEY; CDR2 reads SVGAGI.